The present entry profiles one T cell receptor beta chain with its context. This clonotype was picked up a small number of times. Its recognized antigen is unknown. The input lacks base qualities; no much larger clone sits a single base away. The time point tag for this specimen amounts to: pre-sensitization, week 0. What the treatment or condition label conveys for this sample: therapeutic diphenylcyclopropenone sensitization with weekly scalp DPC. At every patch-test visit, the blood draw took place before the patch test was put on. Patients were eligible if aged 18 to 70, diagnosed with alopecia and judged suitable for DPC therapy, and pregnant patients were excluded. Total RNA was isolated from unfractionated whole blood collected in Tempus Blood RNA tubes. The sample belongs to a study of human T cells and chemical hapten exposure (dated by TCRdb to the early 2020s). Regarding the study in general: For sensitization, 2% DPC in acetone was applied to an approximately 2 cm by approximately 2 cm area of upper inner arm skin. Blood for TCR sequencing was provided by twenty-nine alopecia patients at one to four time points (pre-sensitization, 2, 6 and 24 weeks). Libraries were combined into a pool for sequencing, and differences in TCR yield between samples came mainly from small differences in library volumes within the pool. In alopecia patients, the study followed how the peripheral blood TCR repertoire changed in vivo over primary and secondary sensitization to diphenylcyclopropenone (DPC), a hapten. Blood samples were taken from patients before sensitization (week 0) and then at 2, 6 and about 24 weeks after DPC sensitization. Patients additionally received weekly therapeutic DPC doses to the scalp throughout the roughly 25-week study period. Patch testing was performed on the upper back with Finn chambers containing 0.01% DPC, and the patch tests were scored after 6 days according to International Contact Dermatitis Research Group standards. Alopecia areata with under or over 50% scalp involvement, alopecia totalis and alopecia universalis were represented in the patient cohort, which was mostly female.

Summary of the overall study and its limitations: After repeated subsampling, the strength of the expansion versus patch-test correlation and the threshold at which it became significant changed. A positive correlation was found between the number of PT1 expanded TCRs and patch test score, with significance reached at thresholds 8, 16 and 32 but not 4. Because all patients had alopecia, a presumed autoimmune disease, the immune response of the patients might differ from that of healthy individuals. Expanded TCRs formed significantly more large CDR3 similarity clusters than pre-sensitization or healthy control sets, consistent with antigen-driven responses. The number of TCRs above 1 in 1000 frequency did not change with DPC sensitization; there was no evidence of global repertoire structure alterations.

To prepare the library, RACE was applied. The instrument was a NextSeq 500. During library preparation, unique molecular identifiers were attached to individual cDNA molecules so that TCRs could be counted quantitatively and reproducibly. Each blood RNA sample was used to sequence both TCR alpha and TCR beta chains. The study's processing was this. The median number of TCRs per sample was 90,000 to 100,000, ranging from 23,224 to 690,600. V, J and CDR3 annotation of the TCR reads was performed with the Decombinator software suite. To make PS versus PT1 abundance plots, every sample was subsampled to the same number of TCRs (28,000). Expanded TCRs were defined as absent before sensitization and observed at least eight times at the 2-week time point. TCRdb reran the public reads through fastp at Q25 and MiXCR, keeping productive beta chains. Identical CDR3 protein sequences are pooled into one entry, listed with their most common genes and DNA. The V and J calls were not made by the authors but by TCRdb's processing. Present in this sample are about 85,000 distinct CDR3 sequences, 7.5% to 9.5% of which were seen just once. Just over 2.5% of the sample comes from the top ten.

The junction carries 12 bases between V and J, which are trimmed by 3 bases and 4 bases respectively. The CDR1 and CDR2 encoded by the germline V gene (reference sequence) are LNHDA and SQIVND. The CDR3 goes from the cysteine to the phenylalanine over 15 residues. Left in the record is the CDR3 DNA by itself, 45 bases read in frame from the first base. This TCR was recovered from a man in his forties with alopecia areata. Some clones in this sample may be carry-over from other donors' samples. This specimen consisted of whole blood, obtained in connection with sensitization to the hapten diphenylcyclopropenone (DPC). The chain links TRBV19 with TRBJ1-4, with the D gene not clear enough to name. The DNA sequence is as follows: TGTGCCAGTAGTATCCTGGGAGGAAGTAATGAAAAACTGTTTTTT. Its coded protein is CASSILGGSNEKLFF.